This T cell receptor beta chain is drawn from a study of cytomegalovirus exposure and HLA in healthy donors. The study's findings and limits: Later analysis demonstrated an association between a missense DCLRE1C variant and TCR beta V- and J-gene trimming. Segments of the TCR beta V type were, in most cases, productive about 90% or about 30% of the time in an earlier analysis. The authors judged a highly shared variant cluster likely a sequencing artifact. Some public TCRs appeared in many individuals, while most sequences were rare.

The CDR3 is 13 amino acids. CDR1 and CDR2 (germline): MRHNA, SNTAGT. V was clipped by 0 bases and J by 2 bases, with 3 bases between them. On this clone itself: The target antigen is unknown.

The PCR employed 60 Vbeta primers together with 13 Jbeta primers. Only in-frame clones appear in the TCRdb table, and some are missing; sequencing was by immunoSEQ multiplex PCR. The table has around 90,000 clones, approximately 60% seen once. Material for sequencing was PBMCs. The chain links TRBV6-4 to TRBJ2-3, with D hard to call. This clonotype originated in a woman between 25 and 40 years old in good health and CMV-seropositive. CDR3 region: CASSDSVTDTQYF. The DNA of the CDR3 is TGTGCCAGCAGTGACTCCGTCACAGATACGCAGTATTTT.